The text below deals with one T cell receptor (beta chain). Libraries were prepared by immunoSEQ multiplex PCR; TCRdb keeps only in-frame clonotypes and omits some of them. Seen here are about 160,000 clones, about 92% observed once, and the top ten hold more than 4.5%. Trimming removed 2 bases at V and 3 bases at J, with 8 bases between. Germline CDR1 SGHTA, CDR2 FQGNSA. CDR3 length: 14 residues. This sample is drawn from a study of blood T cell repertoires in COVID-19. The source of this sequence is a man aged 25-45 years with COVID-19, enrolled during active disease. Material for sequencing was peripheral blood. The gene calls are TRBV7-2 and TRBJ1-3; D is uncertain. The CDR3 loop is CASSLSEVGNTIYF. The CDR3 nucleotides read TGTGCCAGCAGCTTAAGTGAGGTTGGAAACACCATATATTTT.